This T cell receptor (beta chain) was recorded in a study of T cell responses to AZD1222 COVID-19 vaccine. Second-dose groups at about 4 or about 12 weeks were pooled. Trimming pared 5 bases from V and 2 bases from J, leaving 16 bases between. The CDR3 is 15 amino acids. Germline lookup yields CDR1 SGHKS and CDR2 YYEKEE (reference sequence). As regards this clone: Its antigen remains unidentified.

Measured with immunoSEQ multiplex PCR; TCRdb has only the in-frame clones, and not every one. The table has around 190,000 clones, roughly nine tenths seen once. Study-level findings and limits: The study found Spike-specific TCR breadth and depth rose after two AZD1222 doses.

The sample consisted of peripheral blood, taken 28 days after the second AZD1222 dose. The sequence came from an adult who received the AZD1222 COVID-19 vaccine. The rearrangement uses TRBV5-5 and TRBJ1-1, with a weak D call TRBD1 (6 bases). The CDR3 coding sequence is TGTGCCAGCAGTCATGACTTACAGGGTAACACTGAAGCTTTCTTT. It encodes CASSHDLQGNTEAFF.